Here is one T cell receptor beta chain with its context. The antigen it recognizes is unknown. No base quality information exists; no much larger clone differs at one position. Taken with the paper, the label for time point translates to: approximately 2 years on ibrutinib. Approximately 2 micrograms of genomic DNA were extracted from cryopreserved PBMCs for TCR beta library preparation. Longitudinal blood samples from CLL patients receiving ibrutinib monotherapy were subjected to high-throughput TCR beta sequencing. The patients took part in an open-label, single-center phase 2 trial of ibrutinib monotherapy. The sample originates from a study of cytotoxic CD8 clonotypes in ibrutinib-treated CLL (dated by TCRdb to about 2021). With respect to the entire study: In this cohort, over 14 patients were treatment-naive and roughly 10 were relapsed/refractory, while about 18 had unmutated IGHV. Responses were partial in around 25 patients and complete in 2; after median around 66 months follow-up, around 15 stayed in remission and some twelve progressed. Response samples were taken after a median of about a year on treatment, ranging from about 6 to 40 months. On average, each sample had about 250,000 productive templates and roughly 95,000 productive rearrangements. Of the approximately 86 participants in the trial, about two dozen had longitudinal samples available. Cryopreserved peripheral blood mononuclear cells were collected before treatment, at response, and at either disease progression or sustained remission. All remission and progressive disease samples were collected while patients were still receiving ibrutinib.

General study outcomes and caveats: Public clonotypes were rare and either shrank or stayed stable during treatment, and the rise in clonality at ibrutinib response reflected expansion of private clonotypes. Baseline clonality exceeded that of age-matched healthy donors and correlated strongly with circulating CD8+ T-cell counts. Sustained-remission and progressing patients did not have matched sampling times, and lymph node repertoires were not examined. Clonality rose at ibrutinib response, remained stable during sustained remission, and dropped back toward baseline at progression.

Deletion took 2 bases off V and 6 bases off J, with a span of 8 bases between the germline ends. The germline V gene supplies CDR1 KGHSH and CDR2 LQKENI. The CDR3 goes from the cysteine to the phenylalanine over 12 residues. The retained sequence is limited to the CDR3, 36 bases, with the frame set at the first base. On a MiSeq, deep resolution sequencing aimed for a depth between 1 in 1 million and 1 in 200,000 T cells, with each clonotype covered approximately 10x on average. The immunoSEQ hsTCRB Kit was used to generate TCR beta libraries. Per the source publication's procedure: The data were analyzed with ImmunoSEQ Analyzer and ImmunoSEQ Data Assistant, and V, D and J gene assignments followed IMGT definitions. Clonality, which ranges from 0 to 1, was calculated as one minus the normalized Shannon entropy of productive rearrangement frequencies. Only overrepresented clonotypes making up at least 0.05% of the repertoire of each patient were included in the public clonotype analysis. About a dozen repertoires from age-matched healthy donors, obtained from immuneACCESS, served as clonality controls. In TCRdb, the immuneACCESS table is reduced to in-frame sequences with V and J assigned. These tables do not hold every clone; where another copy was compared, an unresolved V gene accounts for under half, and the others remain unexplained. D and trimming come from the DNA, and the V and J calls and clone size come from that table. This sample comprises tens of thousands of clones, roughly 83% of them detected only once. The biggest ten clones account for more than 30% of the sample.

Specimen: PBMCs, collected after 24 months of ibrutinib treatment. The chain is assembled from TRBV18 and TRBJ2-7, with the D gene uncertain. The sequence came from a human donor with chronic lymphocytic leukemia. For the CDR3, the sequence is CASSPNFIEQYF. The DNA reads TGTGCCAGCTCACCAAATTTCATCGAGCAGTACTTC.